The T cell receptor beta chain described here comes from a study of PD-L1 blockade in urothelial cancer. Across the whole study: In the patient group, about 90% of the roughly 30 were males with bladder-origin urothelial cancer. Samples of blood were analyzed 3 weeks (second dose) and 6 weeks after treatment start.

The sample's time point: pretreatment peripheral blood. Patients' urothelial carcinoma was locally advanced or metastatic. Pretreatment and on-treatment blood mononuclear cell samples were taken, totaling between 1 and 8 time points per patient. The germline CDR1 and CDR2 sequences are SGHRS and YFSETQ. V lost 1 base and J 0 bases, leaving 13 bases between the germline ends. The CDR3 length is 16 residues. The method was immunoSEQ multiplex PCR; TCRdb's version includes in-frame clones alone and lacks a portion of them. The sample contains around 63,000 clones, about four fifths of which appear only once. This clone was seen just once.

Sequenced material: PBMCs, taken around atezolizumab (anti-PD-L1) treatment. V is TRBV5-1 and J is TRBJ1-1; D is undetermined. This receptor was taken from a man in his sixties or seventies with urothelial cancer. The CDR3 DNA sequence: TGCGCCAGCAGCTTGTCCGGATCGGAGTTGAACACTGAAGCTTTCTTT. It specifies CASSLSGSELNTEAFF.